A single sample is the source of the 26 T cell receptor beta chains below, sequenced in a study of blood T cell repertoires in COVID-19. Produced via immunoSEQ multiplex PCR; TCRdb's table is partial and in-frame only. The data hold some 350,000 clones, with about 87% observed a single time. Sequenced input: PBMCs or T cells enriched from blood (not recorded which). Source of these receptors: a woman between 25 and 40 years old who had recovered from COVID-19.

This sequence joins TRBV5-4 and TRBJ2-5; 10 bases align to TRBD2. Trimming removed 9 bases from V and 5 bases from J; junction bases left unmatched: 10. Germline V gene data show CDR1 as SGHNT and CDR2 as YYREEE (reference sequence). The CDR3 length is 14 residues. CDR3 DNA: TGTGCCACCATAGAGCGGGGGGGCTCGGAGACCCAGTACTTC. Amino acid sequence: CATIERGGSETQYF.

V and J are TRBV19 and TRBJ2-7; D might be TRBD1 (6 bases). This CDR3 spans 16 amino acids. The V gene's germline CDR1 is LNHDA and CDR2 SQIVND (reference sequence). V lost 3 bases, J lost 4 bases, and 19 bases lay in between. CDR3 amino acids: CASSMHVSGRGYEQYF. CDR3 in DNA: TGTGCCAGTAGTATGCATGTATCGGGCAGGGGATACGAGCAGTACTTC.

The rearrangement joins TRBV19 to TRBJ1-2; 8 nucleotides align to TRBD1. Unmatched junction bases numbered 4, after V lost 3 bases and J lost 7 bases. The CDR3 has 13 residues. CDR1 is LNHDA, CDR2 SQIVND, per germline (reference sequence). The CDR3 is CASSIQGASGYTF. As DNA, the CDR3 is TGTGCCAGTAGTATCCAGGGGGCGTCTGGCTACACCTTC. The whole variable domain, remainder taken from reference TRBV19 and TRBJ1-2, is DGGITQSPKYLFRKEGQNVTLSCEQNLNHDAMYWYRQDPGQGLRLIYYSQIVNDFQKGDIAEGYSVSREKKESFPLTVTSAQKNPTAFYLCASSIQGASGYTFGSGTRLTVV.

This clone was counted once. The chain joins TRBV28 to TRBJ1-5; D uncertain. CDR3 size: 11 residues. Trimming took 5 bases from V and 9 from J, leaving 8 bases between them. Looked up from germline, CDR1 is MDHEN and CDR2 is SYDVKM. The CDR3 region has the DNA TGTGCCAGCAGTATCGCAGGGCCCCAGCATTTT. Translated: CASSIAGPQHF. Drawing the rest from reference TRBV28 and TRBJ1-5, the complete variable domain is DVKVTQSSRYLVKRTGEKVFLECVQDMDHENMFWYRQDPGLGLRLIYFSYDVKMKEKGDIPEGYSVSREKKERFSLILESASTNQTSMYLCASSIAGPQHFGDGTRLSIL.

The V call is TRBV7-9, the J call TRBJ1-1; TRBD1 might be the D (6 bases). This CDR3 comprises 16 residues. Germline V lookup: CDR1 SEHNR, CDR2 FQNEAQ (reference sequence). V gave up 5 bases and J gave up 1 base, with 17 bases separating them. Written as DNA, the CDR3 is TGTGCCAGCAGCCCACGACAGGCGAGGAGGAACACTGAAGCTTTCTTT. This codes for CASSPRQARRNTEAFF.

The rearrangement links TRBV20-1 to TRBJ1-2; TRBD1 might be the D (6 bases). The CDR3 covers 14 residues. Trimming took 3 bases from V and 6 from J, leaving 17 bases between them. The V gene's germline CDR1 is DFQATT and CDR2 SNEGSKA (reference sequence). In nucleotides, the CDR3 is TGCAGTGCTAGTGGTAACCTGGGGGCTGATGGCTACACCTTC. This gives the protein CSASGNLGADGYTF.

This chain uses TRBV14 with TRBJ1-2, with 8 bases aligning to TRBD1. J lost 3 bases, V lost 1 base, and 7 bases had no gene match. Germline CDR1 and CDR2: SGHDN and FVKESK. The CDR3 totals 16 residues. In nucleotides, the CDR3 is TGTGCCAGCAGCCAAGCGGCAGGGGGCGCCCACTATGGCTACACCTTC. As protein: CASSQAAGGAHYGYTF.

The chain links TRBV5-4 to TRBJ2-2, with TRBD2 identical over 7 bases. Unmatched junction bases numbered 9, after V lost 6 bases and J lost 7 bases. CDR1 is SGHNT, CDR2 YYREEE, per germline (reference sequence). The CDR3 has 14 residues. The CDR3 DNA reads TGTGCCAGCACCAGTTTTGGGGGGGACGGGGAGCTGTTTTTT. It is translated as CASTSFGGDGELFF.

The V call is TRBV25-1, the J call TRBJ1-1; D gene uncertain. V was cut by 5 bases and J by 5 bases, with 12 bases left in between. Germline loops: CDR1 MGHDK, CDR2 SYGVNS. The CDR3 loop spans 13 amino acids. Here the CDR3 reads CASSPGVWTEAFF. CDR3 sequence (DNA): TGTGCCAGCAGTCCCGGGGTATGGACTGAAGCTTTCTTT. Using reference TRBV25-1 and TRBJ1-1 for the parts outside the CDR3, the full variable domain is EADIYQTPRYLVIGTGKKITLECSQTMGHDKMYWYQQDPGMELHLIHYSYGVNSTEKGDLSSESTVSRIRTEHFPLTLESARPSHTSQYLCASSPGVWTEAFFGQGTRLTVV.

The J gene is TRBJ1-1, the V gene TRBV28; the match to TRBD1 covers 12 bases. CDR1 MDHEN and CDR2 SYDVKM come from the germline V gene. The V gene end was trimmed by 3 bases and the J gene end by 5 bases; junction bases not matched to a gene: 13. The CDR3 is made up of 18 amino acids. As DNA, the CDR3 is TGTGCCAGCAGTTTGGGAGGGGGGACAGGGGGCGGAGGTACTGAAGCTTTCTTT. Translating it yields CASSLGGGTGGGGTEAFF.

The chain employs TRBV5-1 and TRBJ1-2; 7 positions agree with TRBD1. The CDR3 length is 16 residues. CDR1 and CDR2 (germline): SGHRS, YFSETQ. V was pared by 4 bases and J by 3 bases, with 12 bases of the junction left unmatched. This chain's CDR3 is CASSGTGAVSDYGYTF. The DNA for the CDR3 is TGCGCCAGCAGCGGAACAGGGGCAGTTTCGGACTATGGCTACACCTTC.

The rearrangement links TRBV6-5 to TRBJ2-5; D is perhaps TRBD2 (7 bases). Germline V gene data show CDR1 as MNHEY and CDR2 as SVGAGI. The V end was cut by 4 bases, the J end by 6 bases, with 21 bases between. The CDR3 covers 16 residues. The CDR3 coding sequence is TGTGCCAGCAGTTCTGGGGGGGGGCAGTGGGGAAAGACCCAGTACTTC. The encoded protein is CASSSGGGQWGKTQYF.

This sequence joins TRBV28 and TRBJ1-2; TRBD1 aligns across 9 bases. The trim removed 5 bases at V and 6 bases at J, leaving 4 bases unmatched. Germline CDR1 reads MDHEN; CDR2 reads SYDVKM. The CDR3 extends over 13 amino acids. CDR3 residues: CASSGTGYNGYTF. CDR3 bases: TGTGCCAGCAGTGGGACAGGGTATAATGGCTACACCTTC.

The V and J genes are TRBV11-3 and TRBJ2-2, with TRBD1 matching 10 bases. The CDR3 is 18 amino acids. After removal of 4 bases from V and 6 bases from J, the junction contained 14 bases not matched to a gene. Germline CDR1 is SGHNT and CDR2 is YENEEA. The CDR3 DNA follows: TGTGCCAGCAGCTACCGGGACAGGGGAAGCTTGAGCTCCGGGGAGCTGTTTTTT. Protein sequence: CASSYRDRGSLSSGELFF. Combining the CDR3 with reference TRBV11-3 and TRBJ2-2 gives the whole variable domain EAGVVQSPRYKIIEKKQPVAFWCNPISGHNTLYWYLQNLGQGPELLIRYENEEAVDDSQLPKDRFSAERLKGVDSTLKIQPAELGDSAVYLCASSYRDRGSLSSGELFFGEGSRLTVL.

V and J are TRBV5-6 and TRBJ2-3, with a tentative D call TRBD1 (6 bases). Germline CDR1 reads SGHDT; CDR2 reads YYEEEE. Trimming took 0 bases from V and 4 from J, leaving 15 bases between them. The CDR3 sequence is 16 residues long. CDR3 nucleotides: TGTGCCAGCAGCTTGGGTGGACGGCAGGGGTCAGATACGCAGTATTTT. This encodes CASSLGGRQGSDTQYF.

V and J are TRBV2 and TRBJ2-3, with 11 bases matching TRBD2. This CDR3 spans 16 amino acids. Germline-derived CDR1 and CDR2 are SNHLY and FYNNEI. Losses at the gene ends were 3 bases for V and 4 bases for J; bases not matched to a gene: 6. CDR3: CASSDLAGGFPDTQYF. As DNA, the CDR3 is TGTGCCAGCAGTGACTTAGCGGGGGGGTTTCCAGATACGCAGTATTTT.

V gene TRBV3-1 (or the pseudogene TRBV3-2) combines with J gene TRBJ2-1; D may be TRBD2 (7 bases). Trimming shortened V by 2 bases and J by 0 bases, and 23 bases separated the two germline ends. CDR1 is LGHDT, CDR2 YNNKEL, per germline (reference sequence). The CDR3 is 20 residues long. CDR3 residues: CASSQFFGGGPSVSYNEQFF. CDR3 sequence (DNA): TGTGCCAGCAGCCAATTCTTTGGGGGGGGCCCGTCAGTCTCCTACAATGAGCAGTTCTTC.

As concerns this clone: Different DNA sequences within this sample yield the same CDR3. The chain employs TRBV15 and TRBJ1-3; D remains ambiguous. Trimming pared 0 bases from V and 3 bases from J, leaving 6 bases between. The germline V gene has CDR1 LNHNV and CDR2 YYDKDF (reference sequence). The CDR3 has 14 residues. CDR3 sequence reads: CATSRDRGGNTIYF. DNA for the CDR3: TGTGCCACCAGCAGAGATCGAGGTGGAAACACCATATATTTT. The full variable domain, in which reference TRBV15 and TRBJ1-3 provide the parts outside the CDR3, is DAMVIQNPRYQVTQFGKPVTLSCSQTLNHNVMYWYQQKSSQAPKLLFHYYDKDFNNEADTPDNFQSRRPNTSFCFLDIRSPGLGDTAMYLCATSRDRGGNTIYFGEGSWLTVV.

DNA for the CDR3: TGTGCCAGCGCGACGGGATATGACTCTGGAAACACCATATATTTT. The encoded protein is CASATGYDSGNTIYF. The rearrangement joins TRBV6-5 to TRBJ1-3; no definite D call. Germline CDR1 and CDR2: MNHEY and SVGAGI. The V and J ends lost 8 bases and 0 bases respectively, with 14 bases between them. The CDR3 is 15 amino acids.

The rearrangement links TRBV15 to TRBJ1-1; 9 bases are shared with TRBD1. The V and J ends lost 3 bases and 6 bases, in that order; junction bases with no gene match: 8. Germline assignment: CDR1 LNHNV and CDR2 YYDKDF (reference sequence). The CDR3 is 15 residues long. The CDR3 loop is CATSRGQGDTAEAFF. The DNA of the CDR3 is TGTGCCACCAGCAGGGGACAGGGAGACACGGCTGAAGCTTTCTTT.

The chain uses TRBV10-1 and TRBJ2-3; D perhaps matches TRBD2 (6 bases). The V gene lost 4 bases and the J gene lost 3 bases, with 8 bases spanning the gap. Germline V CDR1 and CDR2: WNHNN, SYGVQD (reference sequence). CDR3 length: 13 residues. The CDR3 sequence is CASSVGGTDTQYF. Here the CDR3 DNA reads TGCGCCAGCAGTGTTGGGGGGACAGATACGCAGTATTTT.

This chain connects TRBV24-1 to TRBJ1-1; the D is unclear. This CDR3 has 14 amino acids. V dropped 5 bases and J dropped 0 bases, with 9 bases sitting between them. CDR1 and CDR2 (germline): KGHDR, SFDVKD. CDR3 nucleotides: TGTGCCACCAGTGGAGATTCTTTGAACACTGAAGCTTTCTTT. Translated, it gives CATSGDSLNTEAFF.

V usage is TRBV29-1 and J usage is TRBJ2-3; a weak D match, TRBD2 (6 bases). V was trimmed by 8 bases and J by 4 bases, leaving 13 bases between them. This CDR3 spans 12 amino acids. Germline loops: CDR1 SQVTM, CDR2 ANQGSEA. The CDR3 loop is CSIGGRPDTQYF. The CDR3 DNA is TGCAGCATTGGGGGGAGGCCAGATACGCAGTATTTT.

This clone occurred once. This rearrangement joins TRBV5-1 to TRBJ2-3, with D possibly being TRBD2 (5 bases). Germline CDR1 is SGHRS and CDR2 is YFSETQ. With 4 bases removed from V and 2 bases from J, the gap between germline ends came to 14 bases. This CDR3 has 15 amino acids. The DNA of the CDR3 is TGCGCCAGCAGCGAGAGCGGTGGAGCCACAGATACGCAGTATTTT. Translated, it gives CASSESGGATDTQYF.

The chain is built from TRBV11-1 and TRBJ2-7, with 11 nucleotides matching TRBD2. CDR3 length: 16 residues. Per germline, CDR1 SGHAT and CDR2 FQDESV (reference sequence). Trimming took 4 bases from V and 5 from J; bases not matched to a gene: 10. The CDR3 nucleotides read TGTGCCAGCAGCTCCATTTTAGCGGGAGGGTTGGACGAGCAGTACTTC. Its translation is CASSSILAGGLDEQYF.

This clone was recorded only once. This chain uses TRBV5-1 with TRBJ2-3; 7 bases are a match to TRBD1. The length of the CDR3 is 15 residues. Germline values: CDR1 SGHRS, CDR2 YFSETQ. Trimming at V came to 0 bases and at J to 0 bases, leaving 1 base not matched to a gene. The CDR3 is CASSLGDRSTDTQYF. DNA of the CDR3: TGCGCCAGCAGCTTGGGGGACAGAAGCACAGATACGCAGTATTTT.